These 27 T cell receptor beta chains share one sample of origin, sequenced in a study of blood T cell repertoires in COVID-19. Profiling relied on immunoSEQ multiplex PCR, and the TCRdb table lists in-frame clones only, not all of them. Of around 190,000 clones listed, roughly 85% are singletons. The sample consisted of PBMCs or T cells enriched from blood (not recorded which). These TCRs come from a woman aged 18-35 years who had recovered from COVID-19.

This CDR3 reads CASSALAGLGGELFF. As DNA, the CDR3 is TGTGCCAGCAGTGCGCTAGCGGGGTTGGGCGGGGAGCTGTTTTTT. This chain uses TRBV5-4 with TRBJ2-2; 9 bases fit TRBD2. The CDR3 loop spans 15 amino acids. The V gene end was trimmed by 5 bases and the J gene end by 7 bases; junction bases not matched to a gene: 9. Germline-derived CDR1 and CDR2 are SGHNT and YYREEE (reference sequence). The full variable domain, with the rest looked up from reference TRBV5-4 and TRBJ2-2, is ETGVTQSPTHLIKTRGQQVTLRCSSQSGHNTVSWYQQALGQGPQFIFQYYREEENGRGNFPPRFSGLQFPNYSSELNVNALELDDSALYLCASSALAGLGGELFFGEGSRLTVL.

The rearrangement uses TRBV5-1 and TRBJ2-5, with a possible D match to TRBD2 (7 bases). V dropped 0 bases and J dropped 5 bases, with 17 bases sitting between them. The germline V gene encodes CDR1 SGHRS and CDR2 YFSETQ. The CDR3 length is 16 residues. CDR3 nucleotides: TGCGCCAGCAGCTTGGAAGTGGGGGGGCCGACGGAGACCCAGTACTTC. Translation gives CASSLEVGGPTETQYF. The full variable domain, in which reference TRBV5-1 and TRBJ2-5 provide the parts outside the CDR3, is KAGVTQTPRYLIKTRGQQVTLSCSPISGHRSVSWYQQTPGQGLQFLFEYFSETQRNKGNFPGRFSGRQFSNSRSEMNVSTLELGDSALYLCASSLEVGGPTETQYFGPGTRLLVL.

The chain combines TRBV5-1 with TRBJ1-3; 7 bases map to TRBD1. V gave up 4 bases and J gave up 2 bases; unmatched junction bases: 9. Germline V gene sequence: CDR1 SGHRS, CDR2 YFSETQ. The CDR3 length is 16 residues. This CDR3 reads CASSPTGVNAGNTIYF. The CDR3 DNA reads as TGCGCCAGCAGCCCCACAGGGGTAAACGCTGGAAACACCATATATTTT.

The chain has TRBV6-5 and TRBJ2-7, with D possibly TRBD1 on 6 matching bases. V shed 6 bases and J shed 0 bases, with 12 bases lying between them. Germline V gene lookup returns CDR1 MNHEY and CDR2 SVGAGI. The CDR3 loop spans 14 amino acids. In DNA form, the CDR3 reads TGTGCCAGCAGATGGACAGACTACTCCTACGAGCAGTACTTC. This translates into CASRWTDYSYEQYF.

The CDR3 loop is CASSPPGQSFYEQYF. The CDR3 DNA reads as TGTGCCAGCAGCCCACCGGGACAGAGTTTCTACGAGCAGTACTTC. The J gene is TRBJ2-7, the V gene TRBV3-1 (or the pseudogene TRBV3-2); TRBD1 agrees at 7 bases. V shed 4 bases, J shed 3 bases, and the junction held 9 bases outside the gene matches. CDR3 size: 15 residues. Germline CDR1 is LGHDT and CDR2 is YNNKEL (reference sequence).

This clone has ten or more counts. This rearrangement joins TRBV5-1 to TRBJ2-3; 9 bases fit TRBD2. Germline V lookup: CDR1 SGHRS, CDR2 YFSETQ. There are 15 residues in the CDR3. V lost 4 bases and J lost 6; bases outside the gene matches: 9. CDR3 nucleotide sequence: TGCGCCAGCAGCCCCGAGGGACTAGCCCCCGATACGCAGTATTTT. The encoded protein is CASSPEGLAPDTQYF.

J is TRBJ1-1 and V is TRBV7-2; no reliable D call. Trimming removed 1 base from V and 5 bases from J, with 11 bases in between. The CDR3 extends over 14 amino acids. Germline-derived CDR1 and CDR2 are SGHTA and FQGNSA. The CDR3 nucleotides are TGTGCCAGCAGCTTAGAGCGCGTTAGGACTGAAGCTTTCTTT. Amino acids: CASSLERVRTEAFF.

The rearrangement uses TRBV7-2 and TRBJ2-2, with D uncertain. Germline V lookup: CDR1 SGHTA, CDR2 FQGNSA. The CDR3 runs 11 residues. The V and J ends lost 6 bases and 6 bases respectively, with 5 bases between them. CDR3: CASRYSGELFF. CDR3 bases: TGTGCCAGCAGATATTCCGGGGAGCTGTTTTTT.

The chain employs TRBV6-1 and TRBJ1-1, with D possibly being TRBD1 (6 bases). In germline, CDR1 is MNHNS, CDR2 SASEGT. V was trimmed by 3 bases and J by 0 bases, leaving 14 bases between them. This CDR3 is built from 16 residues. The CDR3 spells CASSDRGLTLNTEAFF. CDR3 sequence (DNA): TGTGCCAGCAGTGACAGGGGCCTAACTTTGAACACTGAAGCTTTCTTT.

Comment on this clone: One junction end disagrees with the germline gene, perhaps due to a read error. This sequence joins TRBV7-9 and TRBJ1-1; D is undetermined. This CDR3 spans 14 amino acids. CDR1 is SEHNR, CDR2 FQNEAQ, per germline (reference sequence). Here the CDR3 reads CASSVAPGNTEAFF. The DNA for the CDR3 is TGTGCCAGCAGCGTAGCTCCAGGGAACACTGAAGCTTTCTTT.

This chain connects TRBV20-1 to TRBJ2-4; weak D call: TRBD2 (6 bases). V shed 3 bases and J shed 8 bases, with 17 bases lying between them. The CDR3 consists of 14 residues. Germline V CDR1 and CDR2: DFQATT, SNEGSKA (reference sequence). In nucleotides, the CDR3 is TGCAGTGCTAGTGGCGGGGCCATGGGGTACATTCAGTACTTC. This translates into CSASGGAMGYIQYF.

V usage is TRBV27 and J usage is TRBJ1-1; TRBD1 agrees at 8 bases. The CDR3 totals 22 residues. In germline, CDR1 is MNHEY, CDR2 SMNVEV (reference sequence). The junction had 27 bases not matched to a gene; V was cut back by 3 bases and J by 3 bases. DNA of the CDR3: TGTGCCAGCAGTTTTTTCTTTTTCTCTTTGGCTGAGGGGGGGGGACAGGACACTGAAGCTTTCTTT. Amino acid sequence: CASSFFFFSLAEGGGQDTEAFF.

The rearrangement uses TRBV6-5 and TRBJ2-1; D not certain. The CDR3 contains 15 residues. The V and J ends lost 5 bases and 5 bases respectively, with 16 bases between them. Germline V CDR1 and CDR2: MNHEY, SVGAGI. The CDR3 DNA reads TGTGCCAGCAGTAGAGTACGCCCGATAGACAATGAGCAGTTCTTC. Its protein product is CASSRVRPIDNEQFF.

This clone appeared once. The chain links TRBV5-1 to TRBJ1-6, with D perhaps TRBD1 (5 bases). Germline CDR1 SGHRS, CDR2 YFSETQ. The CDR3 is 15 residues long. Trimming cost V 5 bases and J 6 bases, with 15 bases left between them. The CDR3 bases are TGCGCCAGCAGGTTTGGGGGGGAACCTAATTCACCCCTCCACTTT. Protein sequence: CASRFGGEPNSPLHF.

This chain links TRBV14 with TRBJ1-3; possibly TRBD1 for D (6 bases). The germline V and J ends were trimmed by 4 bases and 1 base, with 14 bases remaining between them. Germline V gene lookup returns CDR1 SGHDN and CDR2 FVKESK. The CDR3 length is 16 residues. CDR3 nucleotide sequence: TGTGCCAGCAGCCTGCCAGGGGCGAGTTCTGGAAACACCATATATTTT. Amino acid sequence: CASSLPGASSGNTIYF.

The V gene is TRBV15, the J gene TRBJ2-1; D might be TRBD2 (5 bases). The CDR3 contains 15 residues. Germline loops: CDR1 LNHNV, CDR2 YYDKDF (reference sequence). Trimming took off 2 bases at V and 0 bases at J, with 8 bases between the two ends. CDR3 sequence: CATSRRRDSYNEQFF. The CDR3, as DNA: TGTGCCACCAGCAGACGACGGGACTCCTACAATGAGCAGTTCTTC.

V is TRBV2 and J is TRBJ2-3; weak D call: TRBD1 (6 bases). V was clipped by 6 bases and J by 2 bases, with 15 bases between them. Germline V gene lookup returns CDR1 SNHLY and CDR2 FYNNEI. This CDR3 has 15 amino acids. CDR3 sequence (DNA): TGTGCCAGCAGCGAACAGGGAACTCTCACAGATACGCAGTATTTT. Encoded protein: CASSEQGTLTDTQYF.

CDR3 sequence (DNA): TGCAGCGTTGTTTACTCCTACGAGCAGTACTTC. As protein: CSVVYSYEQYF. This chain connects TRBV29-1 to TRBJ2-7; D not certain. Germline values: CDR1 SQVTM, CDR2 ANQGSEA. V gave up 4 bases and J gave up 0 bases, with 4 bases separating them. This CDR3 spans 11 amino acids.

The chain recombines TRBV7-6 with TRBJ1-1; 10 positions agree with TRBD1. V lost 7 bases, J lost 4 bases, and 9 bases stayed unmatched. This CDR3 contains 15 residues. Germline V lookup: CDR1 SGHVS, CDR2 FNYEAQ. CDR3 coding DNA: TGTGCCAGCACCTCAACGGGACAGGGGTCCACTGAAGCTTTCTTT. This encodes CASTSTGQGSTEAFF.

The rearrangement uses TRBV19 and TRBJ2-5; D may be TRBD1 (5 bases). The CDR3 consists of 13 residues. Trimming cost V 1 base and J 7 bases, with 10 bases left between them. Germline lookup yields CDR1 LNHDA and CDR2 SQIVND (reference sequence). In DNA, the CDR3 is TGTGCCAGTAGTATAGGCCCCCAGGGGACCCAGTACTTC. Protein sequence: CASSIGPQGTQYF.

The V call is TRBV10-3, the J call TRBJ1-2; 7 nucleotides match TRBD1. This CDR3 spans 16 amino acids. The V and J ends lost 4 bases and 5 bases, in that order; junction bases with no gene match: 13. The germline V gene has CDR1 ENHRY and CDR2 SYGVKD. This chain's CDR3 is CAISGTGRGEVYGYTF. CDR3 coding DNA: TGTGCCATCAGTGGGACAGGAAGAGGGGAAGTTTATGGCTACACCTTC.

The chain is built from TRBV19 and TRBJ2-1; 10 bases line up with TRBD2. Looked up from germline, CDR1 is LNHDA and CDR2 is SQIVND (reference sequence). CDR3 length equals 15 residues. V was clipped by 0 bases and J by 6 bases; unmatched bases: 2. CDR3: CASSIEGLALNEQFF. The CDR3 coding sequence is TGTGCCAGTAGTATAGAGGGACTAGCGCTCAATGAGCAGTTCTTC.

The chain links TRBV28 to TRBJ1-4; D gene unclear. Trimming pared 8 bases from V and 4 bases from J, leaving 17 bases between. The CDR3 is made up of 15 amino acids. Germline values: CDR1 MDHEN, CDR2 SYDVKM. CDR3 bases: TGTGCCAGCGGCCGACTGGAGGGATATAATGAAAAACTGTTTTTT. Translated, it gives CASGRLEGYNEKLFF.

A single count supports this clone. Written as DNA, the CDR3 is TGTGCCAGCGGACAGGGGAGTTGGGCTGAAGCTTTCTTT. The encoded protein is CASGQGSWAEAFF. The chain carries TRBV27 and TRBJ1-1; 9 nucleotides align to TRBD1. The germline V gene encodes CDR1 MNHEY and CDR2 SMNVEV (reference sequence). With 8 bases clipped from V and 6 bases from J, the junction kept 7 bases outside the gene matches. This CDR3 has 13 amino acids.

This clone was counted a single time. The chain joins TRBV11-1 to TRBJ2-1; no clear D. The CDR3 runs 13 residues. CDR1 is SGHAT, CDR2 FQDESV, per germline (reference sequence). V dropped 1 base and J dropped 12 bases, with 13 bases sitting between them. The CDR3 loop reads CASSLGSVAGQFF. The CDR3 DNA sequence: TGTGCCAGCAGCTTAGGCTCTGTTGCAGGGCAGTTCTTC.

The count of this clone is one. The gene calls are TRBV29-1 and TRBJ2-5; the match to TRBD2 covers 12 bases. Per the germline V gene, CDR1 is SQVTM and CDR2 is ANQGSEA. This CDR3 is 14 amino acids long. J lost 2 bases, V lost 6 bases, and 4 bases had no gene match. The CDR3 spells CSVTTSGGQETQYF. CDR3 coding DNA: TGCAGCGTCACGACTAGCGGGGGTCAAGAGACCCAGTACTTC.

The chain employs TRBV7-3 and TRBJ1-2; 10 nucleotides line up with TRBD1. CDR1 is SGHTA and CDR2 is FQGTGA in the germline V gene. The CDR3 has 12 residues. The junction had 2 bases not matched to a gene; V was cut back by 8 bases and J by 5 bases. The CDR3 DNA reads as TGTGCCAGCGGACAGGGGGTATATGGCTACACCTTC. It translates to CASGQGVYGYTF.